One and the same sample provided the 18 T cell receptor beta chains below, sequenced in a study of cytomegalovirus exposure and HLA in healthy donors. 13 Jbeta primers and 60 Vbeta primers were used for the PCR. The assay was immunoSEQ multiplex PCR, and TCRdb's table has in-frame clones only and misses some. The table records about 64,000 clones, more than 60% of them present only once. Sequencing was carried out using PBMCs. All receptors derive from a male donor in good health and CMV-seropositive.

The CDR3 DNA reads TGTGCCAGCAGTTTATATTCCAGGGGGTGGCTTCATGGCTACACCTTC. Its protein product is CASSLYSRGWLHGYTF. The chain uses TRBV27 and TRBJ1-2; 7 nucleotides line up with TRBD1. The CDR3 consists of 16 residues. The V gene end was trimmed by 1 base and the J gene end by 6 bases; junction bases not matched to a gene: 11. Germline-derived CDR1 and CDR2 are MNHEY and SMNVEV (reference sequence).

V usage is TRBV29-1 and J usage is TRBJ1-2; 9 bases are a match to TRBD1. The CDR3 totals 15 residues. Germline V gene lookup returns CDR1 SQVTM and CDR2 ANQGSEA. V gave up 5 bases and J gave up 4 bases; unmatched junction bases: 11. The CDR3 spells CSVSDRGTLGYGYTF. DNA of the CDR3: TGCAGCGTTAGTGACAGGGGGACGTTGGGCTATGGCTACACCTTC. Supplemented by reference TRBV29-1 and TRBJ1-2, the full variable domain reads SAVISQKPSRDICQRGTSLTIQCQVDSQVTMMFWYRQQPGQSLTLIATANQGSEATYESGFVIDKFPISRPNLTFSTLTVSNMSPEDSSIYLCSVSDRGTLGYGYTFGSGTRLTVV.

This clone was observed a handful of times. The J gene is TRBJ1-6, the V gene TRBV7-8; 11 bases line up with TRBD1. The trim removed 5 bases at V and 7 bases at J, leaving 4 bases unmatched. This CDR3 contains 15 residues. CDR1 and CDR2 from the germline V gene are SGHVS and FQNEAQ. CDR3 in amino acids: CASSPGQGANSPLHF. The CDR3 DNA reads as TGTGCCAGCAGCCCCGGACAGGGGGCCAATTCACCCCTCCACTTT. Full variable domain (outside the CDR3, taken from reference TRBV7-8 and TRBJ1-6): GAGVSQSPRYKVAKRGQDVALRCDPISGHVSLFWYQQALGQGPEFLTYFQNEAQLDKSGLPSDRFFAERPEGSVSTLKIQRTQQEDSAVYLCASSPGQGANSPLHFGNGTRLTVT.

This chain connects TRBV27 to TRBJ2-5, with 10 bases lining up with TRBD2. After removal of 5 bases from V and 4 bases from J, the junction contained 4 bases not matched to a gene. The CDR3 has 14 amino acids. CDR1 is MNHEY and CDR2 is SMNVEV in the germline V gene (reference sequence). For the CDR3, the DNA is TGTGCCAGCAGTATCTTAGCGGGGGGAGAGACCCAGTACTTC. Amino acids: CASSILAGGETQYF.

In DNA, the CDR3 is TGTGCCAGCAGCGCTGGAGGGCCAAGCGTTGGGTATAATTCACCCCTCCACTTT. This codes for CASSAGGPSVGYNSPLHF. The rearrangement uses TRBV9 and TRBJ1-6; no reliable D call. Deletions cut 3 bases from V and 4 bases from J, with 20 bases between. Germline V gives CDR1 SGDLS, CDR2 YYNGEE. The CDR3 runs to 18 residues. Using reference TRBV9 and TRBJ1-6 for the parts outside the CDR3, the full variable domain is DSGVTQTPKHLITATGQRVTLRCSPRSGDLSVYWYQQSLDQGLQFLIQYYNGEERAKGNILERFSAQQFPDLHSELNLSSLELGDSALYFCASSAGGPSVGYNSPLHFGNGTRLTVT.

CDR3 protein: CASSHGDRDYEQYF. The CDR3 coding sequence is TGCGCCAGCAGCCACGGGGACAGGGACTACGAGCAGTACTTC. The rearrangement links TRBV4-1 to TRBJ2-7, with 9 nucleotides matching TRBD1. Germline V gene data show CDR1 as MGHRA and CDR2 as YSYEKL. The V segment lost 3 bases and the J segment 3 bases; nucleotides outside the gene matches: 3. The length of the CDR3 is 14 residues.

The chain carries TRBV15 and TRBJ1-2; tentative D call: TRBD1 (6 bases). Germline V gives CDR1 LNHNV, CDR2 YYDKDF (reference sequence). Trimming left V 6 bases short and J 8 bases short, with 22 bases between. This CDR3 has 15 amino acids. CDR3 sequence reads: CATRKQGRGYRGYTF. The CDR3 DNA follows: TGTGCCACCAGAAAGCAGGGGCGGGGGTATCGCGGCTACACCTTC.

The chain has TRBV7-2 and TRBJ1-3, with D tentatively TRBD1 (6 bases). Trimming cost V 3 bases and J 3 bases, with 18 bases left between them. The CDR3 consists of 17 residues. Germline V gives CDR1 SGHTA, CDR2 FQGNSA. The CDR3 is CASSFPAETGRGNTIYF. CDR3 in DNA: TGTGCCAGCAGCTTTCCGGCAGAGACAGGTCGTGGAAACACCATATATTTT. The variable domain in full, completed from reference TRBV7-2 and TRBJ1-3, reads GAGVSQSPSNKVTEKGKDVELRCDPISGHTALYWYRQSLGQGLEFLIYFQGNSAPDKSGLPSDRFSAERTGGSVSTLTIQRTQQEDSAVYLCASSFPAETGRGNTIYFGEGSWLTVV.

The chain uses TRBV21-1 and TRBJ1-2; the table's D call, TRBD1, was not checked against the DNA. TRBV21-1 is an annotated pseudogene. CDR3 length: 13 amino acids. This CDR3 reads CASSMEQGDGYTF. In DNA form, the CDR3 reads TGTGCCAGCAGCATGGAACAGGGTGATGGCTACACCTTC.

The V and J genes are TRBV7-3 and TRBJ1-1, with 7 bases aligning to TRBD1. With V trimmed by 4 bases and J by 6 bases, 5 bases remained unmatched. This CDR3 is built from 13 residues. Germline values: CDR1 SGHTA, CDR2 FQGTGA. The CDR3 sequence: CASSYEGASEAFF. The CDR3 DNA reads TGTGCCAGCAGCTACGAGGGGGCATCTGAAGCTTTCTTT.

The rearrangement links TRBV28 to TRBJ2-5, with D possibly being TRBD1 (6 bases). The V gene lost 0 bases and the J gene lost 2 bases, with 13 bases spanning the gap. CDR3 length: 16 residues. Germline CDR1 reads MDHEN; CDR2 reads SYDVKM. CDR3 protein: CASSLWATGPQETQYF. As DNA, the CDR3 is TGTGCCAGCAGTTTATGGGCGACAGGCCCACAAGAGACCCAGTACTTC.

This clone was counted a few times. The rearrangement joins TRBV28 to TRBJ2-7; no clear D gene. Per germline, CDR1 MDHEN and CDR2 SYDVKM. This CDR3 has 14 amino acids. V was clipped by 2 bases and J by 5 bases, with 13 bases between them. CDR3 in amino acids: CASSLALPPNEQYF. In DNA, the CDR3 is TGTGCCAGCAGTTTAGCACTTCCTCCTAACGAGCAGTACTTC.

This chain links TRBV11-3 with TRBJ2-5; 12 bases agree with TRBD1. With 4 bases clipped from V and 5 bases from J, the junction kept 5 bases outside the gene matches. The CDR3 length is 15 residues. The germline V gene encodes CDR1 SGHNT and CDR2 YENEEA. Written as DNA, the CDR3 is TGTGCCAGCAGCTCGGGACAGGGGGCAGGGGAGACCCAGTACTTC. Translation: CASSSGQGAGETQYF. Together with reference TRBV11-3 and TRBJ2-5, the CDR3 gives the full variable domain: EAGVVQSPRYKIIEKKQPVAFWCNPISGHNTLYWYLQNLGQGPELLIRYENEEAVDDSQLPKDRFSAERLKGVDSTLKIQPAELGDSAVYLCASSSGQGAGETQYFGPGTRLLVL.

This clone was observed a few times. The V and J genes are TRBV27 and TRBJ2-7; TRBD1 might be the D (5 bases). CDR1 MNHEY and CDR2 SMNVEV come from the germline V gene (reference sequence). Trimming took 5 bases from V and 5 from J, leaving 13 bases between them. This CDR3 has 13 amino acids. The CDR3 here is CASSLTGVNEQYF. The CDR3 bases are TGTGCCAGCAGTCTCACAGGAGTGAACGAGCAGTACTTC.

This CDR3 reads CASSPALGQRKSKLFF. The CDR3 DNA follows: TGTGCCAGCTCACCAGCGCTCGGACAGAGGAAATCCAAACTGTTTTTT. The chain carries TRBV18 and TRBJ1-4, with D tentatively TRBD1 (6 bases). Germline loops: CDR1 KGHSH, CDR2 LQKENI. V lost 2 bases, J lost 11 bases, and 21 bases lay in between. The CDR3 is 16 residues long.

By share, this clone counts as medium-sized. CDR3 nucleotide sequence: TGCGCCAGCAGCCAAGATGAGCTAGCGGGGGGCCAAGAGACCCAGTACTTC. It translates to CASSQDELAGGQETQYF. V usage is TRBV4-3 and J usage is TRBJ2-5, with 11 bases lining up with TRBD2. Trimming at V came to 0 bases and at J to 1 base, leaving 4 bases not matched to a gene. Per the germline V gene, CDR1 is LGHNA and CDR2 is YSLEER. The CDR3 is 17 amino acids.

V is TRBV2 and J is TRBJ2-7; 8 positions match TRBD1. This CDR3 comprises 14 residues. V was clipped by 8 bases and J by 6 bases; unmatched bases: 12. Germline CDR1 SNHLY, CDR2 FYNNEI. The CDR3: CASYPSAGGSEQYF. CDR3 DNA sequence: TGTGCCAGCTACCCCTCGGCAGGGGGCTCCGAGCAGTACTTC.

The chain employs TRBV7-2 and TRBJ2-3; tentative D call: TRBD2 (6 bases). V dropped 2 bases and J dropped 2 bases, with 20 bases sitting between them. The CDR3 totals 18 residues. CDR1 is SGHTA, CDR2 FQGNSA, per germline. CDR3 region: CASSLRGPETRYTDTQYF. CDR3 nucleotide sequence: TGTGCCAGCAGCTTACGGGGTCCCGAGACTAGATACACAGATACGCAGTATTTT.